These 5 T cell receptor beta chains originate from one sample sequenced in a study of regulatory T cells in long-lasting Graves disease. Described time point: newly diagnosed GD, antithyroid drugs for less than 3 months. Isolated PBMC RNA provided the starting material for the TCR library. Construction of TCR beta libraries relied on iRepertoire HTBI primers and on Arm-PCR targeting CDR3 regions. TCRdb fed the multiplex PCR reads into MiXCR, producing one record per CDR3 protein. The top ten hold 10% of the sample, which has about 540,000 distinct CDR3 sequences, about 14% seen once. These data were also filed under a second study, of T cells in Graves' hyperthyroidism and ophthalmopathy.

The starting material was peripheral blood mononuclear cells (PBMCs), obtained at new diagnosis, from a patient treated with antithyroid drugs. All receptors derive from a man aged 25 to 40 with Graves disease.

This chain links TRBV6-1 with TRBJ2-3, with no clear D. The CDR3 extends over 15 amino acids. V was pared by 6 bases and J by 0 bases, with 13 bases between. Germline values: CDR1 MNHNS, CDR2 SASEGT. The CDR3 here is CASSVVTTSTDTQYF. In DNA, the CDR3 is TGTGCCAGCAGCGTAGTTACGACTAGCACAGATACGCAGTATTTT.

This clonotype showed up many times. The chain recombines TRBV20-1 with TRBJ2-2; 8 bases are shared with TRBD2. This CDR3 is built from 15 residues. Unmatched junction bases numbered 7, after V lost 4 bases and J lost 3 bases. Per germline, CDR1 DFQATT and CDR2 SNEGSKA (reference sequence). The CDR3 here is CSATGTSRDTGELFF. DNA for the CDR3: TGCAGTGCTACCGGGACTAGTAGGGACACCGGGGAGCTGTTTTTT.

Comment on this clonotype: A much larger clone sits a single nucleotide away, making a read error possible. The rearrangement links TRBV14 to TRBJ2-3; D is undetermined. V shed 1 base and J shed 6 bases, with 5 bases lying between them. The germline gives CDR1 SGHDN, CDR2 FVKESK. The CDR3 has 12 residues. DNA of the CDR3: TGTGCCAGCAGCCAAGGGGTGGATACGCAGTATTTT. This translates into CASSQGVDTQYF. Combining the CDR3 with reference TRBV14 and TRBJ2-3 gives the whole variable domain EAGVTQFPSHSVIEKGQTVTLRCDPISGHDNLYWYRRVMGKEIKFLLHFVKESKQDESGMPNNRFLAERTGGTYSTLKVQPAELEDSGVYFCASSQGVDTQYFGPGTRLTVL.

This clonotype occurred many times. The rearrangement links TRBV2 to TRBJ1-4; 12 bases are a match to TRBD1. CDR3 length: 15 amino acids. Losses at the gene ends were 3 bases for V and 8 bases for J; bases not matched to a gene: 4. The V gene's germline CDR1 is SNHLY and CDR2 FYNNEI. The CDR3 DNA reads TGTGCCAGCAGTGACTCCGGGACAGGGGGCGAAAAACTGTTTTTT. Amino acids: CASSDSGTGGEKLFF.

This clonotype was seen repeatedly, ten times or more. V usage is TRBV12-3 or TRBV12-4 and J usage is TRBJ1-1; no reliable D call. The CDR3 extends over 12 amino acids. V was trimmed by 9 bases and J by 0 bases, leaving 8 bases between them. The CDR3 is CASILMNTEAFF. CDR3 DNA: TGTGCCAGTATACTGATGAACACTGAAGCTTTCTTT.